This is a list of T cell receptor beta chains from one sample in a study of cytomegalovirus exposure and HLA in healthy donors. Repertoires were generated with immunoSEQ multiplex PCR, while TCRdb's copy carries only in-frame clones and drops some. Of about 120,000 clones listed, roughly three quarters are singletons. The sequenced sample was PBMCs. The receptors were sampled from a man younger than 40 in good health and CMV-seropositive. Both conserved end residues are part of each CDR3. The D gene is left open where the match is weak. Clone size is not always given. Where it is, it says once, few, many or a class for expanded clones.

clone_size	v_call	d_call	j_call	cdr3_aa	cdr3_nt
.	TRBV28	.	TRBJ2-7	CASSSLLEAPYEQYF	TGTGCCAGCAGTTCCTTACTAGAGGCTCCGTACGAGCAGTACTTC
.	TRBV9	.	TRBJ1-1	CASSVEGGATEAFF	TGTGCCAGCAGCGTAGAGGGGGGGGCCACTGAAGCTTTCTTT
.	TRBV4-2	.	TRBJ1-2	CASSPAGDGYTF	TGTGCCAGCAGCCCAGCAGGGGATGGCTACACCTTC
.	TRBV2	TRBD2	TRBJ2-3	CASSDGGGFTDTQYF	TGTGCCAGCAGCGACGGGGGGGGATTCACAGATACGCAGTATTTT
.	TRBV6-5	.	TRBJ2-7	CASRPRGFRGEQYF	TGTGCCAGCAGGCCCCGGGGTTTTAGGGGGGAGCAGTACTTC
.	TRBV10-3	.	TRBJ2-7	CAITRDSTYEQYF	TGTGCCATCACCAGGGACTCCACCTACGAGCAGTACTTC
few	TRBV5-1	.	TRBJ2-7	CASSFDSGSFSEQYF	TGCGCCAGCAGCTTCGACAGTGGGTCCTTCTCCGAGCAGTACTTC
.	TRBV7-8	.	TRBJ2-7	CASSPLESYEQYF	TGTGCCAGCAGCCCCCTTGAGAGCTACGAGCAGTACTTC
.	TRBV29-1	TRBD1	TRBJ2-4	CSVREGADIQYF	TGCAGCGTTAGAGAGGGGGCGGACATTCAGTACTTC
.	TRBV11-2	.	TRBJ1-2	CASSNSLHRDYGYTF	TGTGCCAGCAGCAACTCATTGCACCGTGACTATGGCTACACCTTC
.	TRBV10-1	TRBD1	TRBJ2-1	CASLGQGCYNEQFF	TGCGCCAGCCTCGGACAGGGGTGCTACAATGAGCAGTTCTTC
.	TRBV9	.	TRBJ1-2	CASSVARGGGYGYTF	TGTGCCAGCAGCGTAGCCCGGGGGGGTGGCTATGGCTACACCTTC
.	TRBV29-1	.	TRBJ1-1	CSTTGEAISAEAFF	TGCAGCACAACGGGGGAGGCAATCAGCGCTGAAGCTTTCTTT
few	TRBV5-1	TRBD2	TRBJ2-2	CASSFTSGRVSGELFF	TGCGCCAGCAGCTTCACTAGCGGGAGGGTCAGCGGGGAGCTGTTTTTT
.	TRBV7-6	TRBD2	TRBJ2-1	CASSSLLAGDSSYNEQFF	TGTGCCAGCAGCTCCCTACTAGCGGGGGACAGCTCCTACAATGAGCAGTTCTTC
.	TRBV11-2	TRBD2	TRBJ2-7	CASSFGGGGLNEQYF	TGTGCCAGCAGCTTTGGCGGGGGGGGGCTGAACGAGCAGTACTTC
.	TRBV10-3	TRBD1	TRBJ2-4	CAISDHRGVGKNIQYF	TGTGCCATCAGCGATCACAGGGGTGTAGGCAAAAACATTCAGTACTTC
.	TRBV14	.	TRBJ2-3	CASSQGRGTDTQYF	TGTGCCAGCAGCCAAGGGAGGGGCACAGATACGCAGTATTTT
.	TRBV10-3	.	TRBJ1-1	CAISEAANTEAFF	TGTGCCATCAGTGAGGCGGCGAACACTGAAGCTTTCTTT
.	TRBV10-3	TRBD1	TRBJ2-5	CAISAGTGSQETQYF	TGTGCCATCAGTGCCGGGACAGGGAGTCAAGAGACCCAGTACTTC
.	TRBV6-1	.	TRBJ1-4	CASSELGEDNEKLFF	TGTGCCAGCAGTGAGTTGGGGGAGGATAATGAAAAACTGTTTTTT
.	TRBV4-3	TRBD2	TRBJ2-7	CASSRAAGKNYEQYF	TGCGCCAGCAGCCGGGCAGCGGGAAAAAACTACGAGCAGTACTTC
.	TRBV27	.	TRBJ1-5	CASSRQAHQPQHF	TGTGCCAGCAGTAGACAGGCCCATCAGCCCCAGCATTTT
.	TRBV30	TRBD2	TRBJ2-1	CALEAGIAYNEQFF	TGTGCCTTGGAAGCGGGGATTGCCTACAATGAGCAGTTCTTC